The 27 T cell receptor beta chains reported below all come from one sample, sequenced in a study of T cells of healthy individuals. One entry per CDR3 protein, called by TCRdb with MiXCR from the 5' RACE reads. The data hold over 95,000 distinct CDR3 sequences, with about 16% observed a single time. These receptors originate from a human donor in good health.

This clonotype came up many times. The gene calls are TRBV11-1 and TRBJ2-5; D is unresolved. Trimming took off 1 base at V and 2 bases at J, with 8 bases between the two ends. CDR3 length: 14 residues. CDR1 SGHAT and CDR2 FQDESV come from the germline V gene (reference sequence). The CDR3 region has the DNA TGTGCCAGCAGCTTAGGGACGGCTCAAGAGACCCAGTACTTC. Translated: CASSLGTAQETQYF.

The chain carries TRBV28 and TRBJ1-2; D is undetermined. V was shortened by 2 bases and J by 0 bases, with 10 bases between the two germline ends. The CDR3 consists of 15 residues. Germline V CDR1 and CDR2: MDHEN, SYDVKM. As DNA, the CDR3 is TGTGCCAGCAGTTTAAGGGCGAATGCTAACTATGGCTACACCTTC. Protein product: CASSLRANANYGYTF.

Written as DNA, the CDR3 is TGTGCCAGCAGTCCCCGGGGGTCCATAGCCACAGATACGCAGTATTTT. Translation: CASSPRGSIATDTQYF. The genes are TRBV6-6 and TRBJ2-3, with D possibly being TRBD2 (6 bases). V gave up 5 bases and J gave up 2 bases, with 17 bases separating them. Germline V CDR1 and CDR2: MNHNY, SVGAGI (reference sequence). The CDR3 totals 16 residues.

Ten or more counts support this clonotype. This chain joins TRBV6-4 and TRBJ2-3; 8 bases align to TRBD2. V trimming: 0 bases; J trimming: 2 bases; junction bases outside the gene matches: 1. Germline lookup yields CDR1 MRHNA and CDR2 SNTAGT. The CDR3 sequence is 15 residues long. The DNA of the CDR3 is TGTGCCAGCAGTGACTCAGCGGGAGCCACAGATACGCAGTATTTT. It is translated as CASSDSAGATDTQYF.

The chain recombines TRBV2 with TRBJ1-2; 7 nucleotides line up with TRBD1. CDR3 size: 13 residues. From germline, CDR1 is SNHLY and CDR2 FYNNEI. V lost 7 bases to trimming and J lost 4 bases; unmatched junction nucleotides: 6. In nucleotides, the CDR3 is TGTGCCAGCAAGAGGGACAGAGGCTATGGCTACACCTTC. The encoded protein is CASKRDRGYGYTF.

The chain combines TRBV7-9 with TRBJ2-7, with a tentative D call TRBD1 (7 bases). The germline V and J ends were trimmed by 0 bases and 6 bases, with 12 bases remaining between them. Germline assignment: CDR1 SEHNR and CDR2 FQNEAQ (reference sequence). This CDR3 has 14 residues. CDR3 bases: TGTGCCAGCAGCTTAGCGTACCAGGGGGGCGAGCAGTACTTC. Its protein is CASSLAYQGGEQYF.

A few counts support this clonotype. The gene calls are TRBV12-3 or TRBV12-4 and TRBJ2-3, with D possibly matching TRBD1 (5 bases). This CDR3 region has 14 residues. V was trimmed by 4 bases and J by 2 bases, leaving 10 bases between them. The CDR3 region has the DNA TGTGCCAGCAGTTGGGGCAGTTTCACAGATACGCAGTATTTT. Its translation: CASSWGSFTDTQYF.

This clonotype was detected only a few times. The chain employs TRBV4-1 and TRBJ2-7, with 10 bases identical to TRBD1. The CDR3 covers 15 residues. J was trimmed by 3 bases and V by 2 bases; bases with no gene match: 4. CDR1 is MGHRA and CDR2 is YSYEKL in the germline V gene. The CDR3 region has the DNA TGCGCCAGCAGCCAACCGGGACAGGGGATCTACGAGCAGTACTTC. This encodes CASSQPGQGIYEQYF.

This clonotype has ten or more counts. The V gene is TRBV7-2, the J gene TRBJ1-5; 7 bases map to TRBD1. The CDR3 has 15 residues. CDR1 is SGHTA and CDR2 is FQGNSA in the germline V gene. V shed 1 base and J 4 bases; nucleotides not matched to a gene: 4. The CDR3 sequence: CASSLGGDRNQPQHF. The CDR3 DNA is TGTGCCAGCAGCTTAGGCGGGGACAGAAATCAGCCCCAGCATTTT.

The CDR3 reads CASSGEGGNEKLFF. The CDR3, as DNA: TGTGCCAGCAGCGGAGAGGGGGGTAATGAAAAACTGTTTTTT. The V call is TRBV9, the J call TRBJ1-4; D is possibly TRBD1 (6 bases). With 3 bases removed from V and 4 bases from J, the gap between germline ends came to 10 bases. CDR1 SGDLS and CDR2 YYNGEE come from the germline V gene. The CDR3 loop spans 14 amino acids.

This clonotype was counted at least ten times. V gene TRBV20-1 combines with J gene TRBJ1-2; D gene ambiguous. Trimming pared 3 bases from V and 4 bases from J, leaving 15 bases between. Germline V gene data show CDR1 as DFQATT and CDR2 as SNEGSKA (reference sequence). The length of the CDR3 is 14 residues. CDR3 residues: CSARMGETSYGYTF. The CDR3 coding sequence is TGCAGTGCTAGGATGGGAGAGACATCCTATGGCTACACCTTC.

The rearrangement uses TRBV25-1 and TRBJ1-5; D not resolved. Germline CDR1 reads MGHDK; CDR2 reads SYGVNS. The CDR3 is 12 amino acids. The V and J ends lost 6 bases and 9 bases respectively, with 12 bases between them. This CDR3 reads CASRPANGPQHF. CDR3 nucleotide sequence: TGTGCCAGCAGGCCAGCCAATGGGCCCCAGCATTTT. Based on the CDR3 plus reference TRBV25-1 and TRBJ1-5, the full variable domain is EADIYQTPRYLVIGTGKKITLECSQTMGHDKMYWYQQDPGMELHLIHYSYGVNSTEKGDLSSESTVSRIRTEHFPLTLESARPSHTSQYLCASRPANGPQHFGDGTRLSIL.

The CDR3 DNA is TGCGCCAGCAGCTTGGGGGGACAGGATTTTGAACCCCTCCACTTT. The encoded protein is CASSLGGQDFEPLHF. The chain recombines TRBV5-1 with TRBJ1-6, with TRBD1 matching over 8 bases. Germline V lookup: CDR1 SGHRS, CDR2 YFSETQ. The trim removed 0 bases at V and 12 bases at J, leaving 8 bases unmatched. The CDR3 is made up of 15 amino acids.

The rearrangement uses TRBV28 and TRBJ1-4, with 9 bases aligning to TRBD1. Looked up from germline, CDR1 is MDHEN and CDR2 is SYDVKM. The CDR3 is 15 residues long. V was clipped by 2 bases and J by 8 bases; unmatched bases: 6. DNA for the CDR3: TGTGCCAGCAGTTTAACCGGGACAGGGAGAGAAAAACTGTTTTTT. It yields the protein CASSLTGTGREKLFF.

This clonotype occurred a few times. The chain joins TRBV7-9 to TRBJ2-7; 7 bases are a match to TRBD2. The CDR3 extends over 13 amino acids. V shed 8 bases and J 7 bases; nucleotides not matched to a gene: 11. CDR1 is SEHNR, CDR2 FQNEAQ, per germline (reference sequence). The CDR3 loop reads CASVSGTTLEQYF. Written as DNA, the CDR3 is TGTGCCAGCGTCAGCGGGACGACTTTAGAGCAGTACTTC.

This clonotype was seen only a few times. This sequence joins TRBV7-2 and TRBJ2-7, with 9 nucleotides matching TRBD1. V lost 1 base, J lost 6 bases, and 10 bases stayed unmatched. The CDR3 has 16 residues. Germline V gene lookup returns CDR1 SGHTA and CDR2 FQGNSA. This CDR3 is CASSLVHTGGGGEQYF. As DNA, the CDR3 is TGTGCCAGCAGCTTAGTCCATACAGGGGGCGGAGGCGAGCAGTACTTC.

The chain is built from TRBV20-1 and TRBJ2-7; 9 nucleotides align to TRBD1. Germline V CDR1 and CDR2: DFQATT, SNEGSKA (reference sequence). The CDR3 covers 14 residues. V shed 3 bases, J shed 3 bases, and the junction held 6 bases outside the gene matches. CDR3 in amino acids: CSASSGQGNYEQYF. DNA for the CDR3: TGCAGTGCTAGTTCGGGACAGGGAAACTACGAGCAGTACTTC.

The CDR3 DNA reads as TGCAGTGCTAGGTCGGTTATGAACACTGAAGCTTTCTTT. Its protein is CSARSVMNTEAFF. The J gene is TRBJ1-1, the V gene TRBV20-1; D gene uncertain. The V end was cut by 3 bases, the J end by 0 bases, with 8 bases between. This CDR3 has 13 residues. CDR1 and CDR2 from the germline V gene are DFQATT and SNEGSKA (reference sequence).

Note on this clonotype: A much bigger clone sits one base away, suggesting this may be a read error. The rearrangement uses TRBV5-6 and TRBJ2-7; D unresolved. Germline lookup yields CDR1 SGHDT and CDR2 YYEEEE. This CDR3 is 13 amino acids long. DNA of the CDR3: TGTGTCAGCAGCTCCTTCAATTCCTACGAGCAGTACTTC. Protein product: CVSSSFNSYEQYF.

This clonotype was detected a few times. The chain joins TRBV4-2 to TRBJ1-4; no definite D call. Trimming stripped 4 bases from V and 4 bases from J, with 13 bases between. Germline CDR1 is LGHNA and CDR2 is YNFKEQ. CDR3 length: 15 amino acids. CDR3 nucleotide sequence: TGTGCCAGCAGCCTACCCGACCCCCTTAATGAAAAACTGTTTTTT. This codes for CASSLPDPLNEKLFF.

The J gene is TRBJ2-3, the V gene TRBV20-1, with 13 nucleotides matching TRBD2. This CDR3 is 14 amino acids long. J was trimmed by 4 bases and V by 5 bases; bases with no gene match: 3. Germline V gene sequence: CDR1 DFQATT, CDR2 SNEGSKA (reference sequence). DNA for the CDR3: TGCAGTGCTCAACTAGCGGGGGGGTCAGATACGCAGTATTTT. This translates into CSAQLAGGSDTQYF.

This clonotype has ten or more counts. The chain carries TRBV28 and TRBJ1-2; D is undetermined. The CDR3 runs 14 residues. Germline values: CDR1 MDHEN, CDR2 SYDVKM. Trimming shortened V by 1 base and J by 3 bases, and 9 bases separated the two germline ends. The CDR3 bases are TGTGCCAGCAGTTTATTTGCGGGTTACTATGGCTACACCTTC. As protein: CASSLFAGYYGYTF.

The V gene is TRBV7-8, the J gene TRBJ2-4; TRBD2 matches 8 bases. Trimming took 1 base from V and 0 from J; bases not matched to a gene: 5. The CDR3 extends over 17 amino acids. Germline CDR1 SGHVS, CDR2 FQNEAQ. Here the CDR3 DNA reads TGTGCCAGCAGCTTAGAGCGGGGGATCCTAGCCAAAAACATTCAGTACTTC. Translating gives CASSLERGILAKNIQYF.

The rearrangement links TRBV6-2 or TRBV6-3 to TRBJ2-2; tentatively, D is TRBD1 (6 bases). From germline, CDR1 is MNHEY and CDR2 SVGEGT. This CDR3 has 13 amino acids. V was pared by 6 bases and J by 6 bases, with 11 bases between. The CDR3 here is CASSQQGAGELFF. DNA for the CDR3: TGTGCCAGCAGCCAACAGGGAGCCGGGGAGCTGTTTTTT.

This clonotype was seen many times. The chain employs TRBV20-1 and TRBJ2-7; 8 bases agree with TRBD2. The CDR3 loop spans 14 amino acids. V shed 6 bases and J 4 bases; nucleotides not matched to a gene: 11. From germline, CDR1 is DFQATT and CDR2 SNEGSKA (reference sequence). CDR3 amino acids: CSAGTMREEYEQYF. The CDR3 coding sequence is TGCAGTGCCGGAACTATGCGGGAGGAATACGAGCAGTACTTC.

This clonotype appeared many times. The rearrangement links TRBV4-2 to TRBJ1-5, with D possibly TRBD1 on 5 matching bases. Germline assignment: CDR1 LGHNA and CDR2 YNFKEQ. Trimming took off 1 base at V and 7 bases at J, with 14 bases between the two ends. CDR3 length: 15 residues. CDR3 amino acids: CASSQAIQGVQPQHF. CDR3 coding DNA: TGTGCCAGCAGCCAAGCGATTCAGGGTGTCCAGCCCCAGCATTTT.

The chain links TRBV3-1 to TRBJ1-2; 9 bases line up with TRBD1. This CDR3 region has 17 residues. The V segment lost 4 bases and the J segment 5 bases; nucleotides outside the gene matches: 14. Germline V gene sequence: CDR1 LGHDT, CDR2 YNNKEL (reference sequence). CDR3 loop: CASSPFWDRAGIYGYTF. The CDR3 DNA reads as TGTGCCAGCAGCCCCTTTTGGGACAGGGCCGGGATTTATGGCTACACCTTC.